This entry lists 25 T cell receptor beta chains sequenced from one sample in a study of T cell responses to AZD1222 COVID-19 vaccine. This table comes from immunoSEQ multiplex PCR, and its TCRdb copy is limited to in-frame clones, with some not included. The sample shows about 53,000 clones, roughly 80% of them seen only once. The sample here was peripheral blood, taken on day 0 of AZD1222 vaccination. The receptors stem from an adult in good health.

The V call is TRBV5-5, the J call TRBJ2-1, with 10 bases lining up with TRBD2. From germline, CDR1 is SGHKS and CDR2 YYEKEE (reference sequence). Trimming cost V 4 bases and J 2 bases; bases outside gene matches: 3. The CDR3 length is 15 residues. The CDR3 sequence: CASSPTSGTYNEQFF. The CDR3 DNA reads as TGTGCCAGCAGCCCTACTAGCGGGACCTACAATGAGCAGTTCTTC.

The V call is TRBV4-1, the J call TRBJ2-3; D may be TRBD2 (6 bases). Trimming stripped 0 bases from V and 3 bases from J, with 10 bases between. The CDR3 sequence is 15 residues long. Germline CDR1 reads MGHRA; CDR2 reads YSYEKL. This CDR3 reads CASSQDSGTTDTQYF. CDR3 DNA: TGCGCCAGCAGCCAAGATTCCGGGACTACAGATACGCAGTATTTT.

This chain joins TRBV28 and TRBJ1-1, with D perhaps matching TRBD1 (5 bases). The CDR3 is 15 amino acids. Trimming removed 4 bases from V and 0 bases from J, with 12 bases in between. CDR1 is MDHEN, CDR2 SYDVKM, per germline. The CDR3 loop is CASSSQGSMNTEAFF. In DNA, the CDR3 is TGTGCCAGCAGTTCCCAGGGATCCATGAACACTGAAGCTTTCTTT.

The rearrangement uses TRBV18 and TRBJ1-5; D remains ambiguous. V lost 2 bases to trimming and J lost 3 bases, with 14 bases between them. CDR1 and CDR2 (germline): KGHSH, LQKENI. The CDR3 has 16 residues. As DNA, the CDR3 is TGTGCCAGCTCACCAGCCCTTGGCGGATACAATCAGCCCCAGCATTTT. Translated, it gives CASSPALGGYNQPQHF.

This clone was observed a few times. V is TRBV6-5 and J is TRBJ2-2; no clear D gene. The CDR3 contains 12 residues. Germline-derived CDR1 and CDR2 are MNHEY and SVGAGI. The germline V and J ends were trimmed by 8 bases and 5 bases, with 9 bases remaining between them. The CDR3 sequence is CASGLGTGELFF. CDR3 DNA sequence: TGTGCCAGCGGCCTCGGGACCGGGGAGCTGTTTTTT.

The genes are TRBV19 and TRBJ1-3; D might be TRBD1 (5 bases). The V end was cut by 3 bases, the J end by 0 bases, with 12 bases between. CDR3 size: 16 residues. Per germline, CDR1 LNHDA and CDR2 SQIVND (reference sequence). The CDR3 sequence: CASSMGRRRSGNTIYF. For the CDR3, the DNA is TGTGCCAGTAGTATGGGACGGAGGCGCTCTGGAAACACCATATATTTT.

This clone has a single count. This chain joins TRBV11-3 and TRBJ1-6, with 8 nucleotides matching TRBD1. This CDR3 has 15 amino acids. The V segment lost 5 bases and the J segment 10 bases; nucleotides outside the gene matches: 10. CDR1 is SGHNT, CDR2 YENEEA, per germline. The CDR3 DNA sequence: TGTGCCAGCAGCCCGGGCCAGGGGGCAGGATCACCCCTCCACTTT. Its protein product is CASSPGQGAGSPLHF.

The chain couples TRBV4-1 to TRBJ1-5; 7 positions match TRBD1. Germline V gene lookup returns CDR1 MGHRA and CDR2 YSYEKL. The length of the CDR3 is 14 residues. J lost 5 bases, V lost 6 bases, and 7 bases had no gene match. The CDR3 reads CASRPLRGDQPQHF. CDR3 coding DNA: TGCGCCAGCAGACCCCTCAGGGGGGATCAGCCCCAGCATTTT.

This clone was detected a few times. This rearrangement joins TRBV11-1 to TRBJ1-1; TRBD1 aligns across 9 bases. V was pared by 5 bases and J by 7 bases, with 11 bases of the junction left unmatched. This CDR3 contains 15 residues. The germline V gene has CDR1 SGHAT and CDR2 FQDESV (reference sequence). Written as DNA, the CDR3 is TGTGCCAGCAGCCACAATCCGGGACAGGGAGTTGAAGCTTTCTTT. Amino acids: CASSHNPGQGVEAFF.

The V gene is TRBV9, the J gene TRBJ2-7; 8 positions agree with TRBD2. The CDR3 is 19 residues long. Germline CDR1 reads SGDLS; CDR2 reads YYNGEE. J was trimmed by 3 bases and V by 0 bases; bases with no gene match: 17. The DNA for the CDR3 is TGTGCCAGCAGCGTAGAGGATGGGCCATCAGCGGGAGAATTCTACGAGCAGTACTTC. It encodes CASSVEDGPSAGEFYEQYF.

This sequence joins TRBV28 and TRBJ2-4; tentative D call: TRBD2 (5 bases). The CDR3 sequence is 16 residues long. V shed 4 bases and J shed 8 bases, with 21 bases lying between them. The germline CDR1 and CDR2 sequences are MDHEN and SYDVKM. The chain's CDR3 is CASSSPGGAMGDIQYF. The CDR3 DNA sequence: TGTGCCAGCAGTTCACCTGGCGGAGCGATGGGAGACATTCAGTACTTC.

This chain uses TRBV30 with TRBJ1-4; the match to TRBD1 covers 10 bases. Germline V gene data show CDR1 as GTSNPN and CDR2 as SVGIG (reference sequence). The CDR3 length is 14 residues. V dropped 5 bases and J dropped 6; count of bases not matched to a gene: 6. As DNA, the CDR3 is TGTGCCTGGTCACGACAGGGGGCAGATGAAAAACTGTTTTTT. It is translated as CAWSRQGADEKLFF.

The chain has TRBV3-1 (or the pseudogene TRBV3-2) and TRBJ2-7; 8 bases line up with TRBD2. The CDR3 has 16 residues. V lost 5 bases, J lost 3 bases, and 12 bases stayed unmatched. Germline values: CDR1 LGHDT, CDR2 YNNKEL (reference sequence). CDR3 residues: CASSLFPSGSFYEQYF. The CDR3 nucleotides are TGTGCCAGCAGCTTATTCCCCAGCGGGAGCTTCTACGAGCAGTACTTC.

This clone was seen just once. This chain joins TRBV4-3 and TRBJ1-4; D unclear. V lost 0 bases and J 0 bases, leaving 8 bases between the germline ends. The CDR3 totals 16 residues. Per the germline V gene, CDR1 is LGHNA and CDR2 is YSLEER. For the CDR3, the DNA is TGCGCCAGCAGCCAAGACGGGCAAGCAACTAATGAAAAACTGTTTTTT. It codes for CASSQDGQATNEKLFF.

This chain connects TRBV5-6 to TRBJ1-4; D ambiguous. This CDR3 is built from 18 residues. With 1 base removed from V and 4 bases from J, the gap between germline ends came to 20 bases. Germline CDR1 and CDR2: SGHDT and YYEEEE. CDR3 loop: CASSLRDTALGFNEKLFF. CDR3 sequence (DNA): TGTGCCAGCAGCTTGAGGGATACGGCCCTGGGGTTTAATGAAAAACTGTTTTTT.

The chain combines TRBV18 with TRBJ2-1; D perhaps matches TRBD1 (5 bases). The CDR3 spans 15 residues. Trimming removed 0 bases from V and 1 base from J, with 7 bases in between. CDR1 and CDR2 (germline): KGHSH, LQKENI. CDR3 residues: CASSPPGASYNEQFF. The DNA of the CDR3 is TGTGCCAGCTCACCACCTGGGGCTTCCTACAATGAGCAGTTCTTC.

The rearrangement links TRBV5-1 to TRBJ2-2, with D unresolved. The CDR3 length is 15 residues. CDR1 and CDR2 from the germline V gene are SGHRS and YFSETQ. V was trimmed by 5 bases and J by 1 base, leaving 12 bases between them. The CDR3 sequence is CASSQRHVNTGELFF. CDR3 bases: TGCGCCAGCAGTCAAAGACATGTGAACACCGGGGAGCTGTTTTTT.

V gene TRBV19 combines with J gene TRBJ1-1; D perhaps matches TRBD1 (5 bases). CDR1 is LNHDA and CDR2 is SQIVND in the germline V gene (reference sequence). This CDR3 is built from 13 residues. V was shortened by 1 base and J by 5 bases, with 8 bases between the two germline ends. This chain's CDR3 is CASSIGRETEAFF. DNA for the CDR3: TGTGCCAGTAGTATAGGCAGGGAAACTGAAGCTTTCTTT.

The chain uses TRBV11-2 and TRBJ2-5; 10 positions agree with TRBD2. The CDR3 covers 17 residues. CDR1 is SGHAT and CDR2 is FQNNGV in the germline V gene. The J segment lost 1 base and the V segment lost 4 bases, leaving 9 bases of the junction unmatched. Here the CDR3 DNA reads TGTGCCAGCAGCTCGAGAGGAGCGGGAGGGGGCCAAGAGACCCAGTACTTC. It codes for CASSSRGAGGGQETQYF.

V is TRBV5-1 and J is TRBJ1-6, with 8 bases that match TRBD1. The CDR3 consists of 15 residues. The germline gives CDR1 SGHRS, CDR2 YFSETQ. V was pared by 3 bases and J by 8 bases, with 7 bases of the junction left unmatched. The CDR3 here is CASSWTGMSDSPLHF. Here the CDR3 DNA reads TGCGCCAGCAGCTGGACAGGGATGAGTGATTCACCCCTCCACTTT.

The chain is built from TRBV28 and TRBJ2-7, with D tentatively TRBD2 (5 bases). The germline V gene has CDR1 MDHEN and CDR2 SYDVKM. V lost 2 bases and J lost 3, with 14 bases in between. This CDR3 is built from 15 residues. Here the CDR3 DNA reads TGTGCCAGCAGTTTAGGAGGCGCTACTAACTACGAGCAGTACTTC. Its protein is CASSLGGATNYEQYF. The full variable domain, rest sourced from reference TRBV28 and TRBJ2-7, is DVKVTQSSRYLVKRTGEKVFLECVQDMDHENMFWYRQDPGLGLRLIYFSYDVKMKEKGDIPEGYSVSREKKERFSLILESASTNQTSMYLCASSLGGATNYEQYFGPGTRLTVT.

The CDR3 reads CASSSTGGAGYRGYTF. The CDR3 DNA reads as TGTGCCAGCAGCTCGACAGGGGGCGCCGGATATCGAGGCTACACCTTC. The rearrangement uses TRBV11-3 and TRBJ1-2, with 10 bases matching TRBD1. Trimming at V came to 4 bases and at J to 8 bases, leaving 13 bases not matched to a gene. CDR1 and CDR2 (germline): SGHNT, YENEEA. The CDR3 length is 16 residues.

The genes are TRBV5-4 and TRBJ1-1, with D perhaps TRBD1 (5 bases). The CDR3 contains 14 residues. Germline CDR1 reads SGHNT; CDR2 reads YYREEE (reference sequence). Trimming pared 4 bases from V and 4 bases from J, leaving 14 bases between. In DNA form, the CDR3 reads TGTGCCAGCAGCCCCATGGGGGGAGGCACTGAAGCTTTCTTT. Translating gives CASSPMGGGTEAFF.

Details on this clone: A read error may account for a junction end that differs from germline. The chain couples TRBV5-8 to TRBJ2-7, with D possibly TRBD2 on 7 matching bases. The germline CDR1 and CDR2 sequences are SGHTS and YDEGEE. The CDR3 contains 16 residues. CDR3 residues: CASSPLFPGGSHEQYF. CDR3 nucleotide sequence: TGTGCCAGCAGCCCTCTCTTCCCGGGGGGCTCCCACGAGCAGTACTTC.

This chain links TRBV7-2 with TRBJ1-6; 7 bases map to TRBD1. Per the germline V gene, CDR1 is SGHTA and CDR2 is FQGNSA. Trimming removed 5 bases from V and 7 bases from J; junction bases left unmatched: 5. The CDR3 spans 14 residues. The CDR3 protein is CASSMGQPNSPLHF. CDR3 DNA sequence: TGTGCCAGCAGCATGGGACAGCCGAATTCACCCCTCCACTTT.